The rows below give T cell receptor beta chains drawn from one sample of a study of identifying expanded T cells in peripheral blood. Produced via immunoSEQ multiplex PCR; TCRdb's table is partial and in-frame only. The table has under 130,000 clones, more than 85% seen once. Sequenced: blood. These receptors originate from a person aged 18-70 years in good health. CDR3s include the opening cysteine and the closing phenylalanine or tryptophan. A D gene is named only where the DNA matches it firmly. Part of the rows lack a size; the others show once, few, many or a class for expanded clones.

abundance	v_gene	j_gene	d_gene	CDR3aa	CDR3nt
.	TRBV19	TRBJ1-4	.	CASSPTVTHEKLFF	TGTGCCAGTAGCCCGACAGTCACCCATGAAAAACTGTTTTTT
.	TRBV6-6	TRBJ1-5	.	CASSQKGGTQHF	TGTGCCAGCAGTCAAAAAGGGGGGACCCAGCATTTT
.	TRBV5-1	TRBJ1-1	.	CASSQTAADIQAFF	TGCGCCAGCAGCCAGACAGCCGCAGACATTCAAGCTTTCTTT
.	TRBV9	TRBJ2-2	TRBD1	CASSGQGGELFF	TGTGCCAGCAGCGGACAGGGTGGCGAGCTGTTTTTT
.	TRBV4-3	TRBJ1-6	.	CASSQTRASGSGNSPLHF	TGCGCCAGCAGCCAAACCCGGGCTTCCGGATCTGGGAATTCACCCCTCCACTTT
.	TRBV5-4	TRBJ1-6	.	CASSLGGSDSPLHF	TGTGCCAGCAGCTTGGGGGGGTCTGATTCACCCCTCCACTTT
.	TRBV27	TRBJ1-3	.	CASSLYGGGGNTIYF	TGTGCCAGCAGTTTATACGGGGGTGGAGGAAACACCATATATTTT
.	TRBV7-2	TRBJ2-7	.	CASSLRARSSYEQYF	TGTGCCAGCAGCTTAAGGGCCAGGAGCTCCTACGAGCAGTACTTC
.	TRBV9	TRBJ2-5	.	CASSVGSGETQYF	TGTGCCAGCAGCGTAGGGTCGGGGGAGACCCAGTACTTC
.	TRBV27	TRBJ1-2	.	CASSPASGTDPDLNYGYTF	TGTGCCAGCAGTCCGGCCTCCGGGACGGACCCCGATCTTAACTATGGCTACACCTTC
few	TRBV9	TRBJ2-2	TRBD2	CASSVGILAGGRRTGELFF	TGTGCCAGCAGCGTTGGGATCCTAGCGGGGGGGCGTCGAACCGGGGAGCTGTTTTTT
few	TRBV4-3	TRBJ1-1	.	CASSHTDRTEAFF	TGCGCCAGCAGCCACACGGACCGCACTGAAGCTTTCTTT
.	TRBV7-9	TRBJ2-1	TRBD2	CASSLGGGASEQFF	TGTGCCAGCAGCTTAGGCGGGGGGGCAAGTGAGCAGTTCTTC
.	TRBV5-1	TRBJ2-3	.	CASSSPVFEGTQYF	TGCGCCAGCAGCTCCCCTGTTTTCGAGGGTACGCAGTATTTT
.	TRBV2	TRBJ1-5	.	CASSDREENQPQHF	TGTGCCAGCAGTGATCGGGAGGAGAATCAGCCCCAGCATTTT
.	TRBV6-1	TRBJ1-1	.	CASSESGWFTEAFF	TGTGCCAGCAGTGAAAGTGGGTGGTTTACTGAAGCTTTCTTT
.	TRBV6-1	TRBJ2-2	.	CASSEWSGRYTGELFF	TGTGCCAGCAGTGAATGGAGTGGCCGATACACCGGGGAGCTGTTTTTT
few	TRBV7-2	TRBJ1-2	TRBD1	CASSLGDRPANTF	TGTGCCAGCAGCTTAGGGGACAGGCCGGCCAACACCTTC
.	TRBV2	TRBJ1-6	.	CASSEGQGHSPLHF	TGTGCCAGCAGTGAGGGCCAGGGGCATTCACCCCTCCACTTT
once	TRBV9	TRBJ2-2	TRBD2	CASQEAGGGNTGELFF	TGTGCCAGCCAAGAAGCGGGGGGAGGAAACACCGGGGAGCTGTTTTTT
.	TRBV11-2	TRBJ2-1	.	CASSLEAFSDSYNEQFF	TGTGCCAGCAGCTTAGAGGCATTCTCAGACTCCTACAATGAGCAGTTCTTC
.	TRBV20-1	TRBJ2-7	.	CSASGQGLGYF	TGCAGTGCTAGCGGGCAGGGGCTTGGGTACTTC
.	TRBV6-5	TRBJ2-1	.	CASSLTGGGGYEQFF	TGTGCCAGCAGCTTAACAGGGGGAGGGGGCTATGAGCAGTTCTTC
.	TRBV4-2	TRBJ2-1	TRBD1	CASSLRAGGQTRNEQFF	TGTGCCAGCAGCTTGCGGGCAGGGGGCCAAACTAGGAATGAGCAGTTCTTC
.	TRBV7-9	TRBJ1-5	.	CASSSSRVRDQPQHF	TGTGCCAGCAGCTCCTCCAGGGTACGGGATCAGCCCCAGCATTTT
.	TRBV6-5	TRBJ2-4	.	CASSYSVLAKNIQYF	TGTGCCAGCAGTTACTCGGTCCTAGCCAAAAACATTCAGTACTTC
.	TRBV27	TRBJ2-7	.	CASSARQGGEQYF	TGTGCCAGCAGTGCCCGCCAGGGCGGCGAGCAGTACTTC
.	TRBV4-3	TRBJ2-1	.	CASSQGGAGGHEQFF	TGCGCCAGCAGCCAAGGGGGAGCCGGGGGGCATGAGCAGTTCTTC
once	TRBV9	TRBJ2-2	TRBD1	CASSTNTGANTGELFF	TGTGCCAGCAGCACTAACACAGGGGCGAACACCGGGGAGCTGTTTTTT
.	TRBV27	TRBJ2-3	.	CASSLRGYTQYF	TGTGCCAGCAGTTTAAGGGGGTATACGCAGTATTTT